The text below deals with one TCR beta chain. As yet, its antigen is unknown. It was with a sample-barcoded 5' primer and a J-beta primer mix that a second PCR of roughly 7 to 12 cycles was run. Each cDNA molecule was tagged by a template-switch adaptor that had 12 random nucleotides. TCRdb passed the 5' RACE reads through MiXCR, listing each CDR3 protein once. The data hold about 670,000 distinct CDR3 sequences, with around 50% observed a single time. The sample originates from a study of blood T cells in healthy people across ages. Broader study findings: Underestimates were what the diversity estimates from one million T cells were considered to be. Donors of long life had a larger count of naive CD4+ cells and greater diversity than aged donors. Any conclusive comparison of naive versus antigen-experienced cells was prevented by using unsorted PBMCs.

With 0 bases removed from V and 8 bases from J, the gap between germline ends came to 7 bases. Germline V gives CDR1 MGHDK, CDR2 SYGVNS. CDR3 length: 12 residues. The source is an elderly woman in good health. V and J are TRBV25-1 and TRBJ1-2; D is uncertain. The sample comprised blood. The CDR3 sequence: CASSEYEEGYTF. The CDR3 bases are TGTGCCAGCAGTGAATATGAGGAAGGCTACACCTTC.